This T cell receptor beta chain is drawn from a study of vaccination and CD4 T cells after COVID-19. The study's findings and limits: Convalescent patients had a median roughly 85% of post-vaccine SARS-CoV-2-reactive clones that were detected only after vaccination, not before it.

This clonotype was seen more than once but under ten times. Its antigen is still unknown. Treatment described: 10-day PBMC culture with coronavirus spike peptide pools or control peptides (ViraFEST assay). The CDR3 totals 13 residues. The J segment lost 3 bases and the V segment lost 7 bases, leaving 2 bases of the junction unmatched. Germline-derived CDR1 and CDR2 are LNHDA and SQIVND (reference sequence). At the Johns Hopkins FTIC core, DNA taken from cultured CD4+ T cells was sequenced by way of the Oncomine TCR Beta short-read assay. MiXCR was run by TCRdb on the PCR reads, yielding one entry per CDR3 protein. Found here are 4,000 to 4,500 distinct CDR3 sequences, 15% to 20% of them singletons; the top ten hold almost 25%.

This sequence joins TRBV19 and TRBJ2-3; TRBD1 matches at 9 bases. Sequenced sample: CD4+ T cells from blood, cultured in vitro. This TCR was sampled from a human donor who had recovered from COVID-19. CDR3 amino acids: CASKGTGTDTQYF. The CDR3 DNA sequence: TGTGCCAGTAAGGGGACAGGGACAGATACGCAGTATTTT. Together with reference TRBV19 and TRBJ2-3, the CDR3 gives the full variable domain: DGGITQSPKYLFRKEGQNVTLSCEQNLNHDAMYWYRQDPGQGLRLIYYSQIVNDFQKGDIAEGYSVSREKKESFPLTVTSAQKNPTAFYLCASKGTGTDTQYFGPGTRLTVL.